This TCR beta chain was identified during a study of prognosis after radiotherapy for stage I lung cancer. Overall study: In total, about twelve men and over five women took part as patients, aged roughly 53 to 84 with a median of around 70 years.

At least ten counts were recorded for this clonotype. Multiplex PCR in two rounds served to amplify TCR beta CDR3 from genomic DNA. The authors ran first-round PCR with primers specific to each TRBV and TRBJ gene. TCRdb re-derived calls from the multiplex PCR reads in MiXCR, one entry per CDR3 protein. The table lists under 55,000 distinct CDR3 sequences, about 32% of them singletons. V was pared by 4 bases and J by 14 bases, with 15 bases between. Germline loops: CDR1 MNHEY, CDR2 SVGEGT. The CDR3 has 13 amino acids. The sequencing used PBMCs, collected before or after stereotactic body radiation therapy (not recorded which). This clonotype was sampled from a donor over 45 with non-small cell lung cancer. This sequence joins TRBV6-2 or TRBV6-3 and TRBJ1-6; D remains unclear. The CDR3 reads CASSSRERGSLHF. CDR3 nucleotides: TGTGCCAGCAGTTCACGGGAGCGCGGGTCCCTCCACTTT.